The clone carrying this T cell receptor beta chain was recorded only once. The sample is drawn from a study of blood T cell repertoires in COVID-19. Looking at the study overall: Sites in the United States, Italy and Spain provided acute and convalescent COVID-19 samples.

The study recruited people aged about 18 to 95 years across around 24 US areas. Participant-reported clinical history was the basis for cohort assignment. Authors' data handling: Estimation of nucleated cell counts relied on the amplification of reference gene primers. Sequencing was performed with immunoSEQ multiplex PCR; in TCRdb, only in-frame clones are kept and a portion is missing. V, J and clone size are those of that table, while D and trimming were read from the DNA. The sample includes a few hundred thousand clones, more than 80% seen only once; the top ten take 1%. The TCR was taken from a man between 18 and 35 years old who had recovered from COVID-19. The source material was PBMCs or T cells enriched from blood (not recorded which).

CDR3 region: CASSPHQGGLPHYEQYF. The CDR3 DNA sequence: TGTGCCAGCAGCCCGCACCAGGGCGGCCTACCACACTACGAGCAGTACTTC. This chain joins TRBV5-8 and TRBJ2-7, with D possibly TRBD1 on 5 matching bases. CDR3 length equals 17 residues. Trimming pared 4 bases from V and 3 bases from J, leaving 23 bases between. Per the germline V gene, CDR1 is SGHTS and CDR2 is YDEGEE.